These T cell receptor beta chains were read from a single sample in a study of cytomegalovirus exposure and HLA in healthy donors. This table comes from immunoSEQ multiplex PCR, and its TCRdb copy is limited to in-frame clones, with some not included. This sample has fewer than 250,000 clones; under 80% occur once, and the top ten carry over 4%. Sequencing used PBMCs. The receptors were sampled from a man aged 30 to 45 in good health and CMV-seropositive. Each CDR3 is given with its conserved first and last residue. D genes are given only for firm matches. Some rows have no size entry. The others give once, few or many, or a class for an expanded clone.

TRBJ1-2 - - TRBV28 TGTGCCAGCAGTTTTTTCCAGGCCGGTGGCTATGGCTACACCTTC CASSFFQAGGYGYTF
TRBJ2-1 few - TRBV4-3 TGCGCCAGCAGCCAAGATAGACAGGCAATGCAGTTCTTC CASSQDRQAMQFF
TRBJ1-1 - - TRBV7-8 TGTGCCAGCAGCTTAGACAGGGCCCACATGAACACTGAAGCTTTCTTT CASSLDRAHMNTEAFF
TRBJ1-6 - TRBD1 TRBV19 TGTGCCAGTAGTATCCACGCAGGGGGTAACAATTCACCCCTCCACTTT CASSIHAGGNNSPLHF
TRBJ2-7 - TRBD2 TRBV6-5 TGTGCCAGCAGTAGCGGGAGCCGAAGCGAGCAGTACTTC CASSSGSRSEQYF
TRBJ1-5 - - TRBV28 TGTGCCAGCAGCTTACCATCGGGCAATCAGCCCCAGCATTTT CASSLPSGNQPQHF
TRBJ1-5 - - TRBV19 TGTGCCAGTACCTTCGGGGCAGCGGGGGAGGGGCCCCAGCATTTT CASTFGAAGEGPQHF
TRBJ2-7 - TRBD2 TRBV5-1 TGCGCCAGCACCAGGGCGCAGCGGGAGTCCGCGCAGTACTTC CASTRAQRESAQYF
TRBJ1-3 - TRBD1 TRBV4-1 TGCGCCAGCAGCCAAGAGACAGGGATCGTTACTGGAAACACCATATATTTT CASSQETGIVTGNTIYF
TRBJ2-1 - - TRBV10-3 TGTGCCATCACCTCCGGCGGGGTCTACAATGAGCAGTTCTTC CAITSGGVYNEQFF
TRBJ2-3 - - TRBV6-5 TGTGCCAGCAGTAGGACAGCAGGCACAGATACGCAGTATTTT CASSRTAGTDTQYF
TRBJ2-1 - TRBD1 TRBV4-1 TGCGCCAGCAACCCGACAGGGGGCTCGTACAATGAGCAGTTCTTC CASNPTGGSYNEQFF
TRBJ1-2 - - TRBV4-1 TGCGCCAGCAGCCCAGGGGTTGGCTACACCTTC CASSPGVGYTF
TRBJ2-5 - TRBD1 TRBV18 TGTGCCAGCTCACCACTCGGGACAGTCCAAGAGACCCAGTACTTC CASSPLGTVQETQYF
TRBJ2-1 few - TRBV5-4 TGTGCCAGCACCGTGACAGGCCGTAATGAGCAGTTCTTC CASTVTGRNEQFF
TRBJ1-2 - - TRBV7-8 TGTGCCAGCAGCTTAGGATTCCTTGAGGGCTACACCTTC CASSLGFLEGYTF
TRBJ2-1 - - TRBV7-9 TGTGCCAGCAGCTTGAGCTACAATGAGCAGTTCTTC CASSLSYNEQFF
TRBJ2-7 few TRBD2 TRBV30 TGTGCCTGGAGTCCCTACCTGCTGGCGGGGGGGCTCTCGGACGAGCAGTACTTC CAWSPYLLAGGLSDEQYF
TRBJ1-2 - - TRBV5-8 TGTGCCAGCGGATTATTCCGGGGAGTCTATGGCTACACCTTC CASGLFRGVYGYTF
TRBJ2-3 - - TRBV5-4 TGTGCCAGCAGCACCATCGGCAGGATCCCAGATACGCAGTATTTT CASSTIGRIPDTQYF
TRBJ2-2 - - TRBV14 TGTGCCAGCAGCCAAGGGTACGGGGAAGACACCGGGGAGCTGTTTTTT CASSQGYGEDTGELFF
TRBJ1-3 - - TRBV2 TGTGCCAGCAGTGAGTCGGGGGTTACTGGAAACACCATATATTTT CASSESGVTGNTIYF
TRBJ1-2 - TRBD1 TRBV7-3 TGTGCCAGCAGCCTTGACAGGGTGGGCGGCTACACCTTC CASSLDRVGGYTF
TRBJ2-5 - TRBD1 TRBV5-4 TGTGCCAGCAGCTTGGCATACAGGGGCGAGACCCAGTACTTC CASSLAYRGETQYF
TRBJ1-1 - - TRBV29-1 TGCAGCGTTGTGGTGACCAGGATATCGAACACTGAAGCTTTCTTT CSVVVTRISNTEAFF
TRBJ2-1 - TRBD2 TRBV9 TGTGCCAGCAGTGGGACTAGCGGGGGGAATGAGCAGTTCTTC CASSGTSGGNEQFF
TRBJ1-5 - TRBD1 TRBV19 TGTGCCAGTGCCCAGGGGGCTTTGGGCAATCAGCCCCAGCATTTT CASAQGALGNQPQHF
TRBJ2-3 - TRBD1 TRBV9 TGTGCCAGCAACCCGACAGGGTCCTTACCCACAGATACGCAGTATTTT CASNPTGSLPTDTQYF
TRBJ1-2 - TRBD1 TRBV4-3 TGCGCCAGCAGCCGAAAGACAGGGGAAAACTATGGCTACACCTTC CASSRKTGENYGYTF
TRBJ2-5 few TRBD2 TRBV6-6 TGTGCCAGCAGCCGACTAGCGGGAGACGAGACCCAGTACTTC CASSRLAGDETQYF
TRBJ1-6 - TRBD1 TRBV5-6 TGTGCCAGCAGTCCACAGGGGGTGCTTTCACCCCTCCACTTT CASSPQGVLSPLHF
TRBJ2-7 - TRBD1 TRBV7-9 TGTGCCAGCAGCTACGATTCGGGCAGGGGGCGTTCCTACGAGCAGTACTTC CASSYDSGRGRSYEQYF